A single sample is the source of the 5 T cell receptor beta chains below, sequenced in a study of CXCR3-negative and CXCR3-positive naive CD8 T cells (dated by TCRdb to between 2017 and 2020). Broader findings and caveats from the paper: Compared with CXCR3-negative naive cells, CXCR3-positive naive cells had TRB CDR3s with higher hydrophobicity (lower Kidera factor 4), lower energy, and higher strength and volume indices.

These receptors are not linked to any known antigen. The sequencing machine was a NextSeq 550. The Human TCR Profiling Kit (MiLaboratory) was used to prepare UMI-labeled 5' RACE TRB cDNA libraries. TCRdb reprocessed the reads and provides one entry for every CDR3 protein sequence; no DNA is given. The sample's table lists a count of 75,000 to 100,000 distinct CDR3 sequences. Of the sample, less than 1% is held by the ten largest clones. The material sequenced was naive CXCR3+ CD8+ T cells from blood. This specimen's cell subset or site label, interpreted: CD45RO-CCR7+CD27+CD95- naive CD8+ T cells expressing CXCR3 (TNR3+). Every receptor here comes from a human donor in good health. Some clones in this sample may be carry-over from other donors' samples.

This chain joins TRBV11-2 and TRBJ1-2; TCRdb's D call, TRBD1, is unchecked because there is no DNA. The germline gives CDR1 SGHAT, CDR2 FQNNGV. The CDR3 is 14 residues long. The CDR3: CASSSYRGGDGYTF.

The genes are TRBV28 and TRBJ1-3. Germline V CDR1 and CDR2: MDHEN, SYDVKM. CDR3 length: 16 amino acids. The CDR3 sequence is CASSTGAQGSGNTIYF.

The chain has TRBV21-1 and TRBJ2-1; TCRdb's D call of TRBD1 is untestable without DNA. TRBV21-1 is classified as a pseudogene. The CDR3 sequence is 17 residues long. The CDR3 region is CASSSPPGLRSYNEQFF.

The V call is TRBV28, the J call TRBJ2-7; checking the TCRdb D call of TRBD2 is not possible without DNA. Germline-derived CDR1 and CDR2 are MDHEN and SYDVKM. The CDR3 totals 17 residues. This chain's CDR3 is CASRLDRLETLSGEQYF. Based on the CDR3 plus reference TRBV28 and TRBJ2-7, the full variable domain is DVKVTQSSRYLVKRTGEKVFLECVQDMDHENMFWYRQDPGLGLRLIYFSYDVKMKEKGDIPEGYSVSREKKERFSLILESASTNQTSMYLCASRLDRLETLSGEQYFGPGTRLTVT.

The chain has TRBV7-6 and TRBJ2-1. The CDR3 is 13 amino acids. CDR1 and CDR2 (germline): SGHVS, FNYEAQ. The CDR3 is CASSPESYNEQFF.